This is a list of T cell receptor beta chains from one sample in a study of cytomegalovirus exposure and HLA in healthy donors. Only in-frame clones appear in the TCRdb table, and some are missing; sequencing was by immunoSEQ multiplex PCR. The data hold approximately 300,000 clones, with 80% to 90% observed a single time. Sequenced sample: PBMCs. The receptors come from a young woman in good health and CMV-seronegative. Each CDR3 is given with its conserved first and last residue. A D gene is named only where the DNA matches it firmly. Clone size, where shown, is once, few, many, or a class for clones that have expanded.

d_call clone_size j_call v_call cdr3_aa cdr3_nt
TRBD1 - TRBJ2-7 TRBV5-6 CASRSLGQLSYEQYF TGTGCCAGCAGATCACTGGGACAGCTCTCCTACGAGCAGTACTTC
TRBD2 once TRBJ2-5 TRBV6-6 CASSYSRGGGETQYF TGTGCCAGCAGTTACTCGCGGGGGGGCGGGGAGACCCAGTACTTC
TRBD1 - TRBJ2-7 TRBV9 CASSVVPGQGVYEQYF TGTGCCAGCAGCGTAGTACCGGGACAGGGGGTTTACGAGCAGTACTTC
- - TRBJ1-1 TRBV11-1 CASSLDAQGYTEAFF TGTGCCAGCAGCTTAGATGCCCAGGGTTACACTGAAGCTTTCTTT
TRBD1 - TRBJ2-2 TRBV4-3 CASSHGQGATGELFF TGCGCCAGCAGCCACGGACAGGGGGCGACCGGGGAGCTGTTTTTT
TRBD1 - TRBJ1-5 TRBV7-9 CASSLVVSTGSNQPQHF TGTGCCAGCAGCTTAGTGGTCTCGACAGGGAGCAATCAGCCCCAGCATTTT
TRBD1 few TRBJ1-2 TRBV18 CASSRSDRVGGYTF TGTGCCAGCTCACGTTCGGACAGGGTGGGAGGCTACACCTTC
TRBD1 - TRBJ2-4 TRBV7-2 CASSLVPGGIQYF TGTGCCAGCAGCTTAGTCCCAGGGGGAATTCAGTACTTC
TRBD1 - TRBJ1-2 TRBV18 CASSPIDRADYTF TGTGCCAGCTCACCCATCGACAGGGCCGACTACACCTTC
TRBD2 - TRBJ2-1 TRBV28 CASSLPGGREQFF TGTGCCAGCAGTCTCCCGGGGGGACGTGAGCAGTTCTTC
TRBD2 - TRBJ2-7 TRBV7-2 CASRQGLADSYEQYF TGTGCCAGCAGACAGGGACTAGCGGATTCCTACGAGCAGTACTTC
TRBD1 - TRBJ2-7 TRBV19 CASSIAGQGAYEQYF TGTGCCAGTAGTATAGCGGGACAGGGAGCCTACGAGCAGTACTTC
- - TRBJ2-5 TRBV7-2 CASSLGGSSKTQYF TGTGCCAGCAGCTTAGGAGGTAGTTCGAAGACCCAGTACTTC
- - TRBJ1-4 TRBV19 CASSPISTNEKLFF TGTGCCAGTAGCCCCATTTCAACTAATGAAAAACTGTTTTTT
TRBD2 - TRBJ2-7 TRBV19 CAAQASGRAGEQYF TGTGCCGCGCAGGCTAGCGGGAGGGCCGGCGAGCAGTACTTC
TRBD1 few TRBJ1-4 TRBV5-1 CASSTGQGGKLFF TGCGCCAGCAGCACCGGACAGGGGGGAAAACTGTTTTTT
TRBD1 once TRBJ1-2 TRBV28 CASSETDRGGYTF TGTGCCAGCAGTGAAACGGACAGGGGTGGCTACACCTTC
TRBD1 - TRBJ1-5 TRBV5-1 CASSHGTGDQPQHF TGCGCCAGCAGCCACGGGACAGGGGATCAGCCCCAGCATTTT
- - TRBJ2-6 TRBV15 CATSRPGGSGANVLTF TGTGCCACCAGCAGACCCGGGGGATCTGGGGCCAACGTCCTGACTTTC
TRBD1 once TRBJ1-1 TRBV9 CASSPRGVTEAFF TGTGCCAGCAGCCCCAGGGGGGTCACTGAAGCTTTCTTT
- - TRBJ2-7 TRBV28 CASSLSPDFISYEQYF TGTGCCAGCAGTTTATCCCCCGACTTTATTTCCTACGAGCAGTACTTC
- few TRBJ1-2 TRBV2 CASSAGHYGYTF TGTGCCAGCAGTGCCGGTCACTATGGCTACACCTTC
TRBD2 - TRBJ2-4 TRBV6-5 CARSCGRKAKNIQYF TGTGCCAGATCTTGCGGGAGGAAGGCCAAAAACATTCAGTACTTC
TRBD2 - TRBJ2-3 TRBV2 CASSEGTSGAADTQYF TGTGCCAGCAGTGAGGGGACTAGCGGGGCCGCAGATACGCAGTATTTT
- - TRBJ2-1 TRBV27 CASSLLGGYNEQFF TGTGCCAGCAGTTTACTAGGGGGCTACAATGAGCAGTTCTTC
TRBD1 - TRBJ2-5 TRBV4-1 CASRQVWDSKETQYF TGCGCCAGCAGGCAGGTCTGGGACAGCAAAGAGACCCAGTACTTC
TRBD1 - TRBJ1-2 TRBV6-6 CASSATTRGVEGYTF TGTGCCAGCAGTGCGACGACCAGGGGGGTAGAGGGCTACACCTTC
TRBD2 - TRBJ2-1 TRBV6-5 CASSWGGSYNEQFF TGTGCCAGCAGTTGGGGGGGCTCCTACAATGAGCAGTTCTTC
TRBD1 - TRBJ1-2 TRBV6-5 CASSYFGQGSFGYTF TGTGCCAGCAGTTACTTTGGACAGGGGAGTTTTGGCTACACCTTC
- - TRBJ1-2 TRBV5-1 CASSSQVPPYGYTF TGCGCCAGCAGCTCCCAGGTTCCTCCTTATGGCTACACCTTC
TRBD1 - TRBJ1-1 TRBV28 CASNLQTPGTGVSGTEAFF TGTGCCAGCAACCTCCAGACCCCCGGGACAGGGGTAAGTGGCACTGAAGCTTTCTTT
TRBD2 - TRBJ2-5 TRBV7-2 CASSSNSGRQETQYF TGTGCCAGCAGCTCCAATAGCGGGAGGCAAGAGACCCAGTACTTC
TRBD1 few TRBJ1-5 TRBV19 CASSQGAPRQPQHF TGTGCCAGTAGCCAGGGGGCGCCCCGTCAGCCCCAGCATTTT
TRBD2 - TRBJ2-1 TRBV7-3 CASGAGVSSYNEQFF TGTGCCAGCGGGGCGGGAGTCAGCTCCTACAATGAGCAGTTCTTC
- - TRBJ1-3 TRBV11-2 CASSLDYIAGTGNTIYF TGTGCCAGCAGCTTAGACTACATAGCGGGAACTGGAAACACCATATATTTT
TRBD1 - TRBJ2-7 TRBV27 CASSLHRGSYEQYF TGTGCCAGCAGTTTACACAGGGGTTCCTACGAGCAGTACTTC
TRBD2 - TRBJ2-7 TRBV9 CASSVDAGTSYEQYF TGTGCCAGCAGCGTAGACGCGGGGACTAGCTACGAGCAGTACTTC
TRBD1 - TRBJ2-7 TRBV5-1 CASSFAEQGGEQYF TGCGCCAGCAGCTTCGCTGAACAGGGGGGCGAGCAGTACTTC
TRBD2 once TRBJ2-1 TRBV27 CASSRAGDFYNEQFF TGTGCCAGCAGCCGAGCGGGAGATTTCTACAATGAGCAGTTCTTC
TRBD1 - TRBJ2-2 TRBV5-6 CASSLSPGQGTKGELFF TGTGCCAGCAGCTTATCTCCGGGACAGGGTACGAAGGGGGAGCTGTTTTTT
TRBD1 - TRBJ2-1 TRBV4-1 CASSQERQGRGEQFF TGCGCCAGCAGCCAAGAACGACAGGGAAGGGGTGAGCAGTTCTTC
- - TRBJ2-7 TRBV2 CASSEALGGSTYEQYF TGTGCCAGCAGTGAAGCGCTAGGCGGGTCAACCTACGAGCAGTACTTC
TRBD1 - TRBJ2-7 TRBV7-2 CASSLFGQGYEQYF TGTGCCAGCAGCTTATTTGGACAGGGGTACGAGCAGTACTTC
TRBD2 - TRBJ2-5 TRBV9 CASSNQLAGGETQYF TGTGCCAGCAGCAATCAACTAGCGGGAGGTGAGACCCAGTACTTC
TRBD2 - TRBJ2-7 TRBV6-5 CASSSLGSGGKGEQYF TGTGCCAGCAGTTCCCTAGGTAGCGGGGGAAAGGGCGAGCAGTACTTC
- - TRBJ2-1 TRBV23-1 CASRSGGNEQFF TGCGCCAGCAGGTCCGGGGGCAATGAGCAGTTCTTC
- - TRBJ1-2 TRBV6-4 CASSYRPEGYGYTF TGTGCCAGCAGCTACCGACCCGAGGGCTATGGCTACACCTTC
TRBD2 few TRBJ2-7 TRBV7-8 CASSLGPSGPYEQYF TGTGCCAGCAGCTTAGGCCCTAGCGGCCCCTACGAGCAGTACTTC
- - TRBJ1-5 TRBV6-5 CATARRGPDQPQHF TGTGCCACCGCCAGAAGGGGCCCGGATCAGCCCCAGCATTTT
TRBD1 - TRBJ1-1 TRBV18 CASSPRQGLKDTEAFF TGTGCCAGCTCACCAAGACAGGGCCTCAAGGACACTGAAGCTTTCTTT
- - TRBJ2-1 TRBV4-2 CASSEASYNEQFF TGTGCCAGCAGTGAAGCCTCCTACAATGAGCAGTTCTTC